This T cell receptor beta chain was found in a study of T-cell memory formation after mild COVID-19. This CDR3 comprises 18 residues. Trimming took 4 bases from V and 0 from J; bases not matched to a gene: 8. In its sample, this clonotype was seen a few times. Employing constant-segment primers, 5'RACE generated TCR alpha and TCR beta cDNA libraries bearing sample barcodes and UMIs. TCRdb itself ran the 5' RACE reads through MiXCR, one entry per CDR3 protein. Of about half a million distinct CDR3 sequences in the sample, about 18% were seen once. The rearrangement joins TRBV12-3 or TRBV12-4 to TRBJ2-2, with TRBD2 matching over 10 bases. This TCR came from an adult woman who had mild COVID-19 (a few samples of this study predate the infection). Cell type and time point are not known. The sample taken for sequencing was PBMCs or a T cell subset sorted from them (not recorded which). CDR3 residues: CASSSPAGGPSNTGELFF. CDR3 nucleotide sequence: TGTGCCAGCAGTTCCCCAGCGGGAGGGCCGTCGAACACCGGGGAGCTGTTTTTT.